The clone carrying this T cell receptor (beta chain) turned up a few times. Its cognate antigen is unknown. Those donating, healthy Caucasian individuals from Russia, were aged roughly 6 to 95. CDR1 SGHTA and CDR2 FQGNSA come from the germline V gene. Trimming took off 10 bases at V and 4 bases at J, with 27 bases between the two ends. CDR3 length: 17 residues. The data belong to a study of blood T cells in healthy people across ages. For the second PCR, which ran for 7 to 11 cycles, a sample-barcoded 5' primer and a J-beta primer mix were used. The template-switch adaptor was a 5' adaptor with 12 random nucleotides. It tagged each cDNA molecule. In TCRdb, the 5' RACE reads were re-called with MiXCR into one record per CDR3 protein. The table records around 580,000 distinct CDR3 sequences, about 45% of them present only once. Study-level points and caveats: Comparison with aged donors showed that long-lived donors had more naive CD4+ cells and higher diversity. TCR beta diversity tracked closely with naive T cell percentage.

Sequenced input: blood. The source of this sequence is a man older than 75 in good health. The chain recombines TRBV7-2 with TRBJ2-3, with D possibly being TRBD2 (6 bases). The CDR3 nucleotides read TGTGCCACCCTACGGAGGGCCCGAGTCAGTTTCGCAGATACGCAGTATTTT. This gives the protein CATLRRARVSFADTQYF.